Listed here is a single T cell receptor (beta chain). This sample is part of a study of blood T cell repertoires in COVID-19. V was cut by 2 bases and J by 2 bases, with 6 bases left in between. This CDR3 has 14 amino acids. Germline lookup yields CDR1 SNHLY and CDR2 FYNNEI. The protocol was immunoSEQ multiplex PCR, while the TCRdb copy is restricted to in-frame clones and leaves out a portion. Among approximately 300,000 clones listed, around 80% were seen once. This rearrangement joins TRBV2 to TRBJ2-2; D unresolved. Sample: peripheral blood. This receptor was taken from a woman aged 45-60 years with acute or convalescent COVID-19. The CDR3 is CASSEIKNTGELFF. In nucleotides, the CDR3 is TGTGCCAGCAGTGAAATCAAAAACACCGGGGAGCTGTTTTTT.